This TCR beta chain was profiled in a study of memory CD4+ T cells and cytomegalovirus serostatus. Trimming took off 4 bases at V and 1 base at J, with 13 bases between the two ends. Germline CDR1 and CDR2: SGHRS and YFSETQ. The CDR3 is 15 amino acids. Single viable CD3+CD4+CD8-CD45RO+ cells were sorted as the memory CD4+ T cells. Only in-frame clones appear in the TCRdb table, and some are missing; sequencing was by immunoSEQ multiplex PCR. The sample lists 50,000 or so clones; about four fifths were seen once. The specimen was memory CD4+ T cells from blood. The TCR comes from an adult in good health and CMV-seronegative. The V gene is TRBV5-1, the J gene TRBJ2-3; tentatively, D is TRBD2 (7 bases). CDR3 amino acids: CASSLRGARTDTQYF. The DNA of the CDR3 is TGCGCCAGCAGCCTCCGGGGGGCCCGCACAGATACGCAGTATTTT.